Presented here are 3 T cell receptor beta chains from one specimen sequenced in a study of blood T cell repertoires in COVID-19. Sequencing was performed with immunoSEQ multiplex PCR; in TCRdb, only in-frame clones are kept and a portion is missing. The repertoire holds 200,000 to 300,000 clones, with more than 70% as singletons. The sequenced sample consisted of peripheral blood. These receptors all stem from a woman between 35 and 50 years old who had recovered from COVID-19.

This CDR3 reads CASSPGKRGSEKLFF. In DNA, the CDR3 is TGTGCCAGCAGTCCCGGGAAGCGAGGGAGTGAAAAACTGTTTTTT. J is TRBJ1-4 and V is TRBV27, with no clear D. Germline V CDR1 and CDR2: MNHEY, SMNVEV (reference sequence). The CDR3 runs 15 residues. V lost 5 bases to trimming and J lost 7 bases, with 17 bases between them.

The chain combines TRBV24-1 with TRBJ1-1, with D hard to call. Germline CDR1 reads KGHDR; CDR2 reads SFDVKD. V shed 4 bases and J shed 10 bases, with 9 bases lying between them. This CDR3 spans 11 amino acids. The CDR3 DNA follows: TGTGCCACCAGTGACCCGCGGGGAGCTTTCTTT. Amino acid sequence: CATSDPRGAFF.

The CDR3 loop reads CASTLGDSLGQPQHF. The CDR3 nucleotides are TGTGCCAGCACCCTTGGGGACAGTCTGGGTCAGCCCCAGCATTTT. The rearrangement uses TRBV6-1 and TRBJ1-5; 7 bases are a match to TRBD1. This CDR3 is 15 amino acids long. Germline loops: CDR1 MNHNS, CDR2 SASEGT. After removal of 7 bases from V and 6 bases from J, the junction contained 12 bases not matched to a gene.